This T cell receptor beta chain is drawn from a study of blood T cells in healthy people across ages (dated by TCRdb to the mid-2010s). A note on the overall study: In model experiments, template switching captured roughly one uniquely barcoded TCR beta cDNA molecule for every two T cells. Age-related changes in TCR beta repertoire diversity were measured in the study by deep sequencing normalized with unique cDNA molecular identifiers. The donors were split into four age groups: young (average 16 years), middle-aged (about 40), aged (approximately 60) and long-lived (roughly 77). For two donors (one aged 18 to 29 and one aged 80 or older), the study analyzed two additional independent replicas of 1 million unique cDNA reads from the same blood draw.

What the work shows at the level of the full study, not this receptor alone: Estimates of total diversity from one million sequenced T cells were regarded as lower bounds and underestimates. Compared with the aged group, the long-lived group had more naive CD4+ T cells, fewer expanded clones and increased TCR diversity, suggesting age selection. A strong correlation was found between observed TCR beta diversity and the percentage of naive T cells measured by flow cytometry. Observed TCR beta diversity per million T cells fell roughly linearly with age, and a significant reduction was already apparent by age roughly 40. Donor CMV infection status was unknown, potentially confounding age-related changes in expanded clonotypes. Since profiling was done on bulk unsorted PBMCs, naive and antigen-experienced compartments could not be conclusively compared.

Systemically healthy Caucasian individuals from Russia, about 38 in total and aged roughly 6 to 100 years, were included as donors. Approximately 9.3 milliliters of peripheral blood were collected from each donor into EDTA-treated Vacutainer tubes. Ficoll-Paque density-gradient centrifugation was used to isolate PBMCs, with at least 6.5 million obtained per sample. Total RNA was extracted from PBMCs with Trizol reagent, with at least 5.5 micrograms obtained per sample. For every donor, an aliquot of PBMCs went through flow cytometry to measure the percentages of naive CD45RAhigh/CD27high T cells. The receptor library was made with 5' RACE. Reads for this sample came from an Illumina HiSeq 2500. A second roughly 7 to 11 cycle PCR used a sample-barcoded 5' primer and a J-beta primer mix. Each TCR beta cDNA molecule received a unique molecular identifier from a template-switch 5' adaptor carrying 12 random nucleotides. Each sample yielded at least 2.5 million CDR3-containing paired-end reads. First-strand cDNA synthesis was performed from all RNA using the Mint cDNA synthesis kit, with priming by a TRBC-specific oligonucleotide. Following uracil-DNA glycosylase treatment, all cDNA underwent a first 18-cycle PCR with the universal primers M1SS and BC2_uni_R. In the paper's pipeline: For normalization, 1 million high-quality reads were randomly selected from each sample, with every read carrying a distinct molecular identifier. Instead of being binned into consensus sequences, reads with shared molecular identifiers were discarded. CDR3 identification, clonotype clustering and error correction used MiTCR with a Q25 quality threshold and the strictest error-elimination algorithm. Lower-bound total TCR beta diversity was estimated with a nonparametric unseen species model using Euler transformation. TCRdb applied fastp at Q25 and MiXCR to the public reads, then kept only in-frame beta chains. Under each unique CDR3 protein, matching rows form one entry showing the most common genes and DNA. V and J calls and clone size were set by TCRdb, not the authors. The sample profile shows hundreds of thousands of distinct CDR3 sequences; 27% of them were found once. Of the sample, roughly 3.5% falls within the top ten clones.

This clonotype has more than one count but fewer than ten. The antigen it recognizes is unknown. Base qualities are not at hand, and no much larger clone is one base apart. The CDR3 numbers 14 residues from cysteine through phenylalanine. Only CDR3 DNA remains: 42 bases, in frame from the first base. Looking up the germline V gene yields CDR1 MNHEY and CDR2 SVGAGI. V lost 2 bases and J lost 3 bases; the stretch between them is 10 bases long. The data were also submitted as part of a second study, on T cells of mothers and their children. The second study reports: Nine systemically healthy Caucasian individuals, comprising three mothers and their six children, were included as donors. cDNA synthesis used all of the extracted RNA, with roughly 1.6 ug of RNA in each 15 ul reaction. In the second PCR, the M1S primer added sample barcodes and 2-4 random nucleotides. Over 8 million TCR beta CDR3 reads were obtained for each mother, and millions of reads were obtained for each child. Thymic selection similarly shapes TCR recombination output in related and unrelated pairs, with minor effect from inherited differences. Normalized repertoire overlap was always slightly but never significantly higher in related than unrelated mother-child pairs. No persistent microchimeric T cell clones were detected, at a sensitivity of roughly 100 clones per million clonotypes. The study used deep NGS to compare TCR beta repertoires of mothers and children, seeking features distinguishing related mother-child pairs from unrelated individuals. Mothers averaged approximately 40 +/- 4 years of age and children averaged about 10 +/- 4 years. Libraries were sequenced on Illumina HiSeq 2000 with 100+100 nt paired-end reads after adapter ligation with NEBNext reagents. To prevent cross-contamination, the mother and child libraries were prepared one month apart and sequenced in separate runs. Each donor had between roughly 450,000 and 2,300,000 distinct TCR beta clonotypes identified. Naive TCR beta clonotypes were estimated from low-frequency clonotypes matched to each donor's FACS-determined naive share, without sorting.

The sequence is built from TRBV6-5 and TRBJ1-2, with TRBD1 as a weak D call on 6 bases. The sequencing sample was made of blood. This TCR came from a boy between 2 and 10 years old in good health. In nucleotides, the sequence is TGTGCCAGCAGTTACGGGGGCGCAGACTATGGCTACACCTTC. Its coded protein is CASSYGGADYGYTF.